Shown below are 20 T cell receptor beta chains from a single sample sequenced in a study of blood T cell repertoires in COVID-19. The data were produced by immunoSEQ multiplex PCR, yet TCRdb's version contains in-frame clones alone and is incomplete. The sample gives about 470,000 clones, about 85% of which show up once; roughly 0.72% is in the top ten. Sequenced sample: PBMCs or T cells enriched from blood (not recorded which). All receptors come from a woman between 18 and 30 years old who had recovered from COVID-19.

The chain links TRBV27 to TRBJ2-3; tentatively, D is TRBD2 (5 bases). The CDR3 has 12 amino acids. Per germline, CDR1 MNHEY and CDR2 SMNVEV (reference sequence). V was trimmed by 7 bases and J by 1 base, leaving 6 bases between them. The DNA for the CDR3 is TGTGCCAGCAAGGAGGGCACAGATACGCAGTATTTT. This gives the protein CASKEGTDTQYF.

This chain connects TRBV19 to TRBJ1-2, with a possible D match to TRBD1 (6 bases). V gave up 5 bases and J gave up 6 bases, with 16 bases separating them. This CDR3 contains 14 residues. Germline V CDR1 and CDR2: LNHDA, SQIVND (reference sequence). The CDR3: CASSWAGARNGYTF. The CDR3 nucleotides are TGTGCCAGTAGTTGGGCAGGGGCCCGGAATGGCTACACCTTC.

The rearrangement uses TRBV6-1 and TRBJ1-6; possibly TRBD1 for D (6 bases). In germline, CDR1 is MNHNS, CDR2 SASEGT. V was pared by 2 bases and J by 9 bases, with 11 bases between. The CDR3 extends over 14 amino acids. CDR3 region: CASSESGGLSPLHF. In DNA, the CDR3 is TGTGCCAGCAGTGAATCGGGGGGGCTTTCACCCCTCCACTTT.

The chain has TRBV7-2 and TRBJ2-1, with 7 positions matching TRBD1. The germline gives CDR1 SGHTA, CDR2 FQGNSA. The J segment lost 4 bases and the V segment lost 6 bases, leaving 9 bases of the junction unmatched. This CDR3 has 15 residues. The CDR3 sequence: CASRAQGVLYNEQFF. The DNA of the CDR3 is TGTGCCAGCAGGGCCCAGGGGGTCCTTTACAATGAGCAGTTCTTC.

This chain joins TRBV27 and TRBJ2-6; D gene ambiguous. V lost 1 base and J lost 1, with 5 bases in between. The CDR3 totals 15 residues. From germline, CDR1 is MNHEY and CDR2 SMNVEV (reference sequence). Written as DNA, the CDR3 is TGTGCCAGCAGTTTATTAAAATCTGGGGCCAACGTCCTGACTTTC. Its protein product is CASSLLKSGANVLTF. Complete variable domain (other parts from reference TRBV27 and TRBJ2-6): EAQVTQNPRYLITVTGKKLTVTCSQNMNHEYMSWYRQDPGLGLRQIYYSMNVEVTDKGDVPEGYKVSRKEKRNFPLILESPSPNQTSLYFCASSLLKSGANVLTFGAGSRLTVL.

This clone was recorded only once. J is TRBJ1-2 and V is TRBV28, with D maybe TRBD1 (6 bases). CDR3 length: 14 amino acids. CDR1 is MDHEN and CDR2 is SYDVKM in the germline V gene. V was shortened by 7 bases and J by 0 bases, with 12 bases between the two germline ends. The CDR3 nucleotides are TGTGCCAGCACCTCGGGGGGCCCTAACTATGGCTACACCTTC. Protein sequence: CASTSGGPNYGYTF.

The rearrangement links TRBV7-2 to TRBJ1-3; D is ambiguous. Trimming shortened V by 2 bases and J by 0 bases, and 2 bases separated the two germline ends. The CDR3 consists of 13 residues. Germline CDR1 and CDR2: SGHTA and FQGNSA. The CDR3 is CASSLLSGNTIYF. DNA of the CDR3: TGTGCCAGCAGCTTACTCTCTGGAAACACCATATATTTT.

In this sample, this clone turned up once. Within the sample, other DNA sequences also encode this same CDR3. This chain links TRBV12-3 or TRBV12-4 with TRBJ1-1; D is perhaps TRBD1 (5 bases). V was clipped by 3 bases and J by 8 bases, with 7 bases between them. This CDR3 has 11 amino acids. Here the CDR3 reads CASSFGGEAFF. The CDR3 region has the DNA TGTGCCAGCAGTTTCGGGGGGGAAGCTTTCTTT.

The chain couples TRBV7-2 to TRBJ2-3; weak D call: TRBD2 (6 bases). Germline V gene data show CDR1 as SGHTA and CDR2 as FQGNSA. The CDR3 extends over 16 amino acids. V lost 1 base and J 0 bases, leaving 11 bases between the germline ends. CDR3 sequence reads: CASSLVFGGSTDTQYF. In nucleotides, the CDR3 is TGTGCCAGCAGCTTAGTCTTCGGGGGTAGCACAGATACGCAGTATTTT.

This chain's CDR3 is CSSRADYNEQFF. The CDR3 nucleotides are TGCAGCTCCAGGGCCGATTACAATGAGCAGTTCTTC. J is TRBJ2-1 and V is TRBV29-1; TRBD1 is a possible D gene (5 bases). Germline-derived CDR1 and CDR2 are SQVTM and ANQGSEA. There are 12 residues in the CDR3. Between the trimmed V and J ends, which lost 8 bases and 4 bases, there was a span of 12 bases.

The chain has TRBV19 and TRBJ1-2; 10 positions match TRBD1. CDR3 length equals 16 residues. Looked up from germline, CDR1 is LNHDA and CDR2 is SQIVND (reference sequence). J was trimmed by 2 bases and V by 7 bases; bases with no gene match: 10. In DNA form, the CDR3 reads TGTGCCAGTACCCTCGGGAGGGGACAGGGGAACTATGGCTACACCTTC. It encodes CASTLGRGQGNYGYTF.

CDR3 sequence (DNA): TGTGCCAGCAGCTTGGAAGGTCAGAAGGGGACAGGGTATAGTCAGGAGCAGTTCTTC. It specifies CASSLEGQKGTGYSQEQFF. This sequence joins TRBV5-8 and TRBJ2-1, with 9 bases lining up with TRBD1. CDR1 is SGHTS, CDR2 YDEGEE, per germline. After removal of 0 bases from V and 10 bases from J, the junction contained 20 bases not matched to a gene. This CDR3 contains 19 residues.

The V call is TRBV28, the J call TRBJ1-1, with 11 bases identical to TRBD1. Losses at the gene ends were 5 bases for V and 11 bases for J; bases not matched to a gene: 7. CDR3 length equals 13 residues. Germline V lookup: CDR1 MDHEN, CDR2 SYDVKM. CDR3 region: CASSPDRGLSAFF. The CDR3 DNA reads as TGTGCCAGCAGTCCGGACAGGGGGCTTTCGGCTTTCTTT.

The rearrangement uses TRBV7-2 and TRBJ2-7, with 10 bases lining up with TRBD1. V was pared by 4 bases and J by 3 bases, with 9 bases of the junction left unmatched. The CDR3 length is 16 residues. CDR1 is SGHTA, CDR2 FQGNSA, per germline. Written as DNA, the CDR3 is TGTGCCAGCAGCTCACAGACAGGGGGCACGTACTACGAGCAGTACTTC. It is translated as CASSSQTGGTYYEQYF. Drawing the rest from reference TRBV7-2 and TRBJ2-7, the complete variable domain is GAGVSQSPSNKVTEKGKDVELRCDPISGHTALYWYRQSLGQGLEFLIYFQGNSAPDKSGLPSDRFSAERTGGSVSTLTIQRTQQEDSAVYLCASSSQTGGTYYEQYFGPGTRLTVT.

The rearrangement uses TRBV6-6 and TRBJ1-2, with 8 bases fitting TRBD1. V gave up 5 bases and J gave up 5 bases; unmatched junction bases: 16. The germline CDR1 and CDR2 sequences are MNHNY and SVGAGI (reference sequence). The CDR3 has 17 residues. Here the CDR3 reads CASSPGQGATLGYGYTF. For the CDR3, the DNA is TGTGCCAGCAGTCCCGGACAGGGAGCGACCCTGGGATATGGCTACACCTTC.

This clone was observed a handful of times. The chain has TRBV7-9 and TRBJ1-6; 9 bases fit TRBD1. Germline V gene data show CDR1 as SEHNR and CDR2 as FQNEAQ (reference sequence). V lost 5 bases, J lost 10 bases, and 12 bases stayed unmatched. This CDR3 has 16 amino acids. The CDR3 loop is CASSRNRGQEWSPLHF. CDR3 coding DNA: TGTGCCAGCAGCCGGAACAGGGGGCAAGAATGGTCACCCCTCCACTTT. Full variable domain (missing parts from reference TRBV7-9 and TRBJ1-6): DTGVSQNPRHKITKRGQNVTFRCDPISEHNRLYWYRQTLGQGPEFLTYFQNEAQLEKSRLLSDRFSAERPKGSFSTLEIQRTEQGDSAMYLCASSRNRGQEWSPLHFGNGTRLTVT.

This clone turned up a few times. The chain combines TRBV13 with TRBJ2-2; perhaps TRBD1 as D (5 bases). The CDR3 length is 15 residues. CDR1 is PRHDT and CDR2 is FYEKMQ in the germline V gene (reference sequence). Trimming cost V 1 base and J 4 bases, with 10 bases left between them. The CDR3 coding sequence is TGTGCCAGCAGCTTAGAAGGGCAGGGCACCGGGGAGCTGTTTTTT. This sequence encodes CASSLEGQGTGELFF. Filled out from reference TRBV13 and TRBJ2-2, the complete variable domain reads AAGVIQSPRHLIKEKRETATLKCYPIPRHDTVYWYQQGPGQDPQFLISFYEKMQSDKGSIPDRFSAQQFSDYHSELNMSSLELGDSALYFCASSLEGQGTGELFFGEGSRLTVL.

The chain employs TRBV21-1 and TRBJ2-4; the D call TRBD2 from the table was never checked on the DNA. TRBV21-1 is described as a pseudogene. The CDR3 runs 19 residues. The CDR3 protein is CASSRQTRRVKRAKNIQYF. CDR3 DNA sequence: TGTGCCAGCAGCAGACAGACCCGGAGGGTTAAGAGGGCCAAAAACATTCAGTACTTC.

In the case of this clone: Other DNA sequences of this sample code for an identical CDR3. V is TRBV27 and J is TRBJ1-6; D remains ambiguous. In germline, CDR1 is MNHEY, CDR2 SMNVEV (reference sequence). This CDR3 contains 12 residues. Trimming took 3 bases from V and 7 from J, leaving 4 bases between them. This CDR3 is CASSFRNSPLHF. DNA of the CDR3: TGTGCCAGCAGTTTCCGGAATTCACCCCTCCACTTT.

The chain's CDR3 is CASSQGDGGANTGELFF. Here the CDR3 DNA reads TGTGCCAGCAGCCAAGGGGACGGCGGGGCGAACACCGGGGAGCTGTTTTTT. V usage is TRBV4-2 and J usage is TRBJ2-2; D may be TRBD2 (6 bases). Per the germline V gene, CDR1 is LGHNA and CDR2 is YNFKEQ. Deletions cut 1 base from V and 0 bases from J, with 12 bases between. The CDR3 runs to 17 residues.